The next 4 T cell receptor beta chains were all read from a single sample in a study of blood T cell repertoires in COVID-19. The assay was immunoSEQ multiplex PCR, and TCRdb's table has in-frame clones only and misses some. The sample lists 200,000 to 300,000 clones, around 88% occurring once. Sequenced: peripheral blood. The source of these receptors is a man aged 25 to 45 with active or convalescent COVID-19.

The rearrangement links TRBV5-6 to TRBJ2-7, with D perhaps TRBD2 (5 bases). CDR1 and CDR2 from the germline V gene are SGHDT and YYEEEE. CDR3 length: 12 amino acids. The germline V and J ends were trimmed by 2 bases and 6 bases, with 9 bases remaining between them. This CDR3 is CASSLMRAEQYF. Here the CDR3 DNA reads TGTGCCAGCAGCTTAATGAGGGCCGAGCAGTACTTC.

The chain is built from TRBV6-5 and TRBJ2-5; 8 positions match TRBD2. CDR3 length equals 13 residues. After removal of 5 bases from V and 3 bases from J, the junction contained 2 bases not matched to a gene. CDR1 and CDR2 from the germline V gene are MNHEY and SVGAGI. The CDR3 protein is CASSPAGEETQYF. The CDR3 coding sequence is TGTGCCAGCAGTCCAGCGGGGGAAGAGACCCAGTACTTC.

The chain couples TRBV21-1 to TRBJ2-5; the DNA was not compared with TRBD2, the D call given in the table. TRBV21-1 counts as a pseudogene. This CDR3 has 13 residues. DNA for the CDR3: TGTGCCAGCATCCCTAGCGCCCAAGAGACCCAGTACTTC. This encodes CASIPSAQETQYF.

The rearrangement uses TRBV3-1 (or the pseudogene TRBV3-2) and TRBJ1-1; TRBD1 might be the D (5 bases). V lost 3 bases to trimming and J lost 7 bases, with 9 bases between them. The CDR3 totals 12 residues. Germline V gives CDR1 LGHDT, CDR2 YNNKEL (reference sequence). This CDR3 reads CASSHSGLEAFF. CDR3 bases: TGTGCCAGCAGCCATTCGGGACTTGAAGCTTTCTTT.